The 8 T cell receptor beta chains below all came from one sample that was sequenced in a study of T cell changes during pregnancy in multiple sclerosis. Generated by immunoSEQ multiplex PCR, the TCRdb table keeps only in-frame clones and is missing some. This table holds about 54,000 clones, more than 85% found once. Specimen: peripheral blood, collected after pregnancy. These receptor sequences come from a female donor in good health, enrolled as a control in a pregnancy study.

This clone was counted once. The chain has TRBV19 and TRBJ2-5; D might be TRBD1 (8 bases). CDR3 length: 13 residues. V lost 8 bases and J 8 bases, leaving 18 bases between the germline ends. The germline gives CDR1 LNHDA, CDR2 SQIVND (reference sequence). The CDR3 loop reads CASAQQGGRTQYF. CDR3 bases: TGTGCCAGTGCTCAACAGGGGGGGCGCACCCAGTACTTC.

The chain employs TRBV2 and TRBJ2-7; 7 bases line up with TRBD1. The CDR3 length is 11 residues. V lost 4 bases and J lost 8; bases outside the gene matches: 2. Germline V gives CDR1 SNHLY, CDR2 FYNNEI. In DNA form, the CDR3 reads TGTGCCAGCAGTGGGGACAGAAAGCAGTACTTC. This translates into CASSGDRKQYF.

To note about this clone: Other DNA sequences of this sample code for an identical CDR3. This chain uses TRBV6-1 with TRBJ2-7, with 12 bases aligning to TRBD2. Trimming took 4 bases from V and 8 from J; bases not matched to a gene: 9. In germline, CDR1 is MNHNS, CDR2 SASEGT. The CDR3 length is 15 residues. The CDR3 spells CASSVRLAGVGQQYF. In DNA form, the CDR3 reads TGTGCCAGCAGTGTTCGACTAGCGGGAGTAGGACAGCAGTACTTC.

This CDR3 reads CASSDGLAGATGELFF. The CDR3 nucleotides read TGTGCCAGCAGTGACGGACTAGCGGGAGCCACCGGGGAGCTGTTTTTT. The chain carries TRBV2 and TRBJ2-2; 13 bases fit TRBD2. The CDR3 has 16 residues. Germline assignment: CDR1 SNHLY and CDR2 FYNNEI. With V trimmed by 3 bases and J by 4 bases, 2 bases remained unmatched.

This sequence joins TRBV23-1 and TRBJ1-1; tentatively, D is TRBD1 (5 bases). TRBV23-1 is an ORF, with its function uncertain. The ends were cut back, 11 bases at V and 5 bases at J, with 21 bases in the middle. The CDR3 length is 14 residues. The DNA for the CDR3 is TGCGCCCGATACCCCGGCAGGGAAAGAACTGAAGCTTTCTTT. It specifies CARYPGRERTEAFF.

The gene calls are TRBV28 and TRBJ1-1, with 8 bases matching TRBD1. V shed 5 bases and J 4 bases; nucleotides not matched to a gene: 6. Germline V lookup: CDR1 MDHEN, CDR2 SYDVKM. This CDR3 contains 14 residues. CDR3 nucleotide sequence: TGTGCCAGCAGTGCCCCAGGGGGCGTCACTGAAGCTTTCTTT. Translating gives CASSAPGGVTEAFF.

The V and J genes are TRBV11-2 and TRBJ2-1; 8 nucleotides agree with TRBD2. Germline CDR1 is SGHAT and CDR2 is FQNNGV. V shed 5 bases and J 0 bases; nucleotides not matched to a gene: 3. The CDR3 covers 15 residues. The CDR3 DNA is TGTGCCAGCAGCCCGGGGGGGGGCTCCTACAATGAGCAGTTCTTC. Protein sequence: CASSPGGGSYNEQFF.

The chain has TRBV6-6 and TRBJ1-6, with D uncertain. V lost 2 bases to trimming and J lost 0 bases, with 8 bases between them. Looked up from germline, CDR1 is MNHNY and CDR2 is SVGAGI (reference sequence). This CDR3 comprises 16 residues. This CDR3 is CASSYTPSSYNSPLHF. DNA of the CDR3: TGTGCCAGCAGTTACACCCCGAGCTCCTATAATTCACCCCTCCACTTT.